Below, 9 T cell receptor beta chains from the same sample are listed, as sequenced in a study of blood T cell repertoires in COVID-19. Assay used: immunoSEQ multiplex PCR; TCRdb lists only in-frame clones, some missing. The sample lists 130,000 or so clones; approximately 82% were seen once. What was sequenced was peripheral blood. The source is a human donor in a cohort sampled during active COVID-19.

The chain recombines TRBV19 with TRBJ1-2; D is perhaps TRBD1 (5 bases). The CDR3 length is 15 residues. Trimming took off 5 bases at V and 7 bases at J, with 20 bases between the two ends. Germline V lookup: CDR1 LNHDA, CDR2 SQIVND (reference sequence). CDR3: CASSGALVQDVGYTF. CDR3 nucleotide sequence: TGTGCCAGTAGTGGGGCCCTAGTCCAGGACGTTGGCTACACCTTC.

V gene TRBV29-1 combines with J gene TRBJ2-6; 8 bases fit TRBD2. Germline lookup yields CDR1 SQVTM and CDR2 ANQGSEA. This CDR3 contains 18 residues. V shed 3 bases and J 2 bases; nucleotides not matched to a gene: 12. CDR3 DNA sequence: TGCAGCGTTGAGGGCGGACCAGCGGGAGTCGCTGGGGCCAACGTCCTGACTTTC. Residues: CSVEGGPAGVAGANVLTF.

This clone came up once. The chain links TRBV7-9 to TRBJ2-1; the D is unclear. This CDR3 region has 15 residues. Germline V gives CDR1 SEHNR, CDR2 FQNEAQ (reference sequence). The V and J ends lost 1 base and 4 bases respectively, with 11 bases between them. The CDR3 sequence is CASSLVADKYNEQFF. CDR3 DNA sequence: TGTGCCAGCAGCTTAGTGGCCGACAAATACAATGAGCAGTTCTTC.

The J gene is TRBJ2-1, the V gene TRBV5-4; 7 bases match TRBD2. V gave up 0 bases and J gave up 6 bases; unmatched junction bases: 6. This CDR3 has 15 amino acids. Germline-derived CDR1 and CDR2 are SGHNT and YYREEE (reference sequence). Here the CDR3 DNA reads TGTGCCAGCAGCTTGGGGCGGGAGCGTTTCAATGAGCAGTTCTTC. The encoded protein is CASSLGRERFNEQFF.

The chain joins TRBV6-4 to TRBJ2-1; 7 bases agree with TRBD2. Germline V gene sequence: CDR1 MRHNA, CDR2 SNTAGT. The CDR3 is 18 residues long. The junction had 11 bases not matched to a gene; V was cut back by 2 bases and J by 1 base. The CDR3 DNA reads as TGTGCCAGCAGTGACGGAGGCCAGCGGGGTACATCCTACAATGAGCAGTTCTTC. Its protein product is CASSDGGQRGTSYNEQFF.

Here the CDR3 DNA reads TGTGCCAGCAGTTTATGGAGTGAGAGGAACACTGAAGCTTTCTTT. This encodes CASSLWSERNTEAFF. V usage is TRBV27 and J usage is TRBJ1-1; D is uncertain. The CDR3 contains 15 residues. CDR1 is MNHEY, CDR2 SMNVEV, per germline (reference sequence). V was trimmed by 1 base and J by 1 base, leaving 10 bases between them.

This chain connects TRBV5-1 to TRBJ2-5; 9 positions match TRBD1. The CDR3 length is 16 residues. Germline lookup yields CDR1 SGHRS and CDR2 YFSETQ. V was pared by 0 bases and J by 1 base, with 4 bases of the junction left unmatched. In DNA, the CDR3 is TGCGCCAGCAGCTTGGGTACAGGGGGCCTCCAAGAGACCCAGTACTTC. Protein product: CASSLGTGGLQETQYF.

The rearrangement links TRBV11-2 to TRBJ2-1; 14 bases match TRBD2. Germline V lookup: CDR1 SGHAT, CDR2 FQNNGV. This CDR3 spans 20 amino acids. After removal of 0 bases from V and 5 bases from J, the junction contained 12 bases not matched to a gene. CDR3 nucleotide sequence: TGTGCCAGCAGCTTAGATCTTAGGACTAGCGGGAGGATGTACAACAATGAGCAGTTCTTC. Translation gives CASSLDLRTSGRMYNNEQFF.

The gene calls are TRBV9 and TRBJ1-1, with D tentatively TRBD1 (6 bases). This CDR3 is built from 13 residues. The V end was cut by 3 bases, the J end by 3 bases, with 9 bases between. The germline CDR1 and CDR2 sequences are SGDLS and YYNGEE. CDR3 residues: CASSADSHTEAFF. The CDR3 DNA reads as TGTGCCAGCAGCGCGGACAGTCACACTGAAGCTTTCTTT.